The 17 T cell receptor beta chains listed next were all sequenced from one sample in a study of synovial regulatory T cells in juvenile arthritis. The antigens for these receptors are not known. Generated by immunoSEQ multiplex PCR, the TCRdb table keeps only in-frame clones and is missing some. This repertoire includes roughly 9,200 clones. Study findings and constraints: Inflammation-associated Treg cells in blood had less TCR diversity than the remaining blood Treg cells.

The specimen was Treg cells from blood. Subset of the sample: HLA-DR+ inflammation-associated blood Treg cells. The receptor set was obtained from a donor aged 2 to 35 with juvenile idiopathic arthritis.

The gene calls are TRBV29-1 and TRBJ1-1. Germline V gene lookup returns CDR1 SQVTM and CDR2 ANQGSEA. The CDR3 loop spans 13 amino acids. The record lacks a DNA sequence. The CDR3 protein is CSVDQRRNTEAFF.

The rearrangement joins TRBV6-5 to TRBJ1-5; the TCRdb call, TRBD1, lacks DNA for checking. From germline, CDR1 is MNHEY and CDR2 SVGAGI. The CDR3 is made up of 15 amino acids. No DNA was logged. The CDR3 here is CASSRQGRFDQPQHF.

The chain joins TRBV18 to TRBJ1-2. Germline V lookup: CDR1 KGHSH, CDR2 LQKENI. This CDR3 is 14 amino acids long. The DNA is not on file. The CDR3 spells CASSPPYRSYGYTF.

V and J are TRBV6-6 and TRBJ2-7; no DNA is available, so the TRBD2 call from TCRdb remains unchecked. The germline V gene has CDR1 MNHNY and CDR2 SVGAGI (reference sequence). This CDR3 region has 12 residues. The protein alone is recorded here. The CDR3 loop is CASTEGLYEQYF.

This chain links TRBV25-1 with TRBJ1-1. CDR3 length: 11 residues. No DNA is recorded. Per germline, CDR1 MGHDK and CDR2 SYGVNS. This chain's CDR3 is CASSDGTEAFF.

The chain links TRBV7-6 to TRBJ2-1; TCRdb designates TRBD2, a call that cannot be tested without DNA. Germline CDR1 reads SGHVS; CDR2 reads FNYEAQ. The length of the CDR3 is 14 residues. DNA is not recorded here. The CDR3 protein is CATQAGDSYNEQFF.

The chain recombines TRBV28 with TRBJ1-5. In germline, CDR1 is MDHEN, CDR2 SYDVKM. This CDR3 has 14 residues. The DNA sequence is not available. CDR3 loop: CASSFSGVGQPQHF.

The genes are TRBV2 and TRBJ2-7. This CDR3 spans 14 amino acids. No coding sequence is recorded. Germline V lookup: CDR1 SNHLY, CDR2 FYNNEI. The CDR3 loop is CASTSRGLSYEQYV.

This CDR3 reads CASSLSSGTEAFF. This chain joins TRBV5-6 and TRBJ1-1. This CDR3 is built from 13 residues. No nucleotide data were recorded. CDR1 is SGHDT, CDR2 YYEEEE, per germline.

The chain combines TRBV29-1 with TRBJ1-1; TCRdb's D gene call, TRBD1, goes unchecked for lack of DNA. There are 12 residues in the CDR3. No coding sequence is recorded. CDR1 and CDR2 from the germline V gene are SQVTM and ANQGSEA. The CDR3 loop reads CSVVPDSPEAFF.

The chain is built from TRBV4-2 and TRBJ2-1; the D call from TCRdb, TRBD1, cannot be confirmed without DNA. The CDR3 is 15 residues long. The DNA is unrecorded. Germline V gene lookup returns CDR1 LGHNA and CDR2 YNFKEQ. The CDR3 reads CASSQESAYTDEQFF.

The chain employs TRBV6-5 and TRBJ1-3. The germline V gene encodes CDR1 MNHEY and CDR2 SVGAGI. The CDR3 contains 15 residues. DNA for this receptor is not on file. CDR3: CASSYSGGGGNTIYF.

The chain combines TRBV2 with TRBJ2-2; TCRdb outputs TRBD2, but without DNA this stays unchecked. This CDR3 spans 12 amino acids. No DNA is recorded. The germline CDR1 and CDR2 sequences are SNHLY and FYNNEI. The chain's CDR3 is CASRRGTGELFF.

The chain joins TRBV9 to TRBJ1-1; TCRdb lists TRBD1, though no DNA is available to test this call. The CDR3 is 15 residues long. Only the protein is available. CDR1 is SGDLS, CDR2 YYNGEE, per germline. The CDR3 spells CASSARKGTDTEAFF.

The genes are TRBV5-1 and TRBJ1-2; the D call of TRBD1 rests on TCRdb alone, since no DNA is present to check it. Looked up from germline, CDR1 is SGHRS and CDR2 is YFSETQ. The CDR3 length is 16 residues. No DNA was logged. CDR3 sequence reads: CASSLAKGTGDYGYTF.

This sequence joins TRBV29-1 and TRBJ1-1; TCRdb's D call, TRBD1, is unchecked because there is no DNA. The germline V gene has CDR1 SQVTM and CDR2 ANQGSEA. The CDR3 length is 14 residues. No DNA has been recorded. The CDR3 sequence: CSVVGQGAGTEAFF.

The CDR3 spells CASSYNAGTGGTSYEQYF. The chain is built from TRBV5-1 and TRBJ2-7; there is no DNA to check the TCRdb D call of TRBD1. CDR1 and CDR2 (germline): SGHRS, YFSETQ. This CDR3 is 18 amino acids long. DNA is not recorded here.